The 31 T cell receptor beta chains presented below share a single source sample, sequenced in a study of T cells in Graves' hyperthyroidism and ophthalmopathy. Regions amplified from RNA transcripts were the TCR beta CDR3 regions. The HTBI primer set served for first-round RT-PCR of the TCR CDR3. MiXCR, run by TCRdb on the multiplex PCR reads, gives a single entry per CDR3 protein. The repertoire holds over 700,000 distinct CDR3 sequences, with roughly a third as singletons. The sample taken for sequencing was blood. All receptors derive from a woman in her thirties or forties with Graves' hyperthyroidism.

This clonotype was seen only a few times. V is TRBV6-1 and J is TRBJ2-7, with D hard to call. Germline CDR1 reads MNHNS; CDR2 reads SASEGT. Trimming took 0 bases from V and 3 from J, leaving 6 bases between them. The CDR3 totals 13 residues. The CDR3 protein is CASSEAVFYEQYF. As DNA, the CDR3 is TGTGCCAGCAGTGAAGCCGTGTTCTACGAGCAGTACTTC.

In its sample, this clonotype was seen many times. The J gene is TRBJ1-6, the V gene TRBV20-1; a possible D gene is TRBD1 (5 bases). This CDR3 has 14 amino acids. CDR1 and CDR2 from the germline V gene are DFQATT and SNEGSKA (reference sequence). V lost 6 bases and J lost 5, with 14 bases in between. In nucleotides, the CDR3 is TGCAGTGCGTTGGAGGGGAGGAATAATTCACCCCTCCACTTT. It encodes CSALEGRNNSPLHF.

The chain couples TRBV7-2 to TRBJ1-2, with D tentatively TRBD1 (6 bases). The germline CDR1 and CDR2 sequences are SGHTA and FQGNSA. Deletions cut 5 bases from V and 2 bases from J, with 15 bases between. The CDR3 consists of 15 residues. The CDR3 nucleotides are TGTGCCAGCAGCCCTACCCGCAGGGGAAACTATGGCTACACCTTC. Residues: CASSPTRRGNYGYTF.

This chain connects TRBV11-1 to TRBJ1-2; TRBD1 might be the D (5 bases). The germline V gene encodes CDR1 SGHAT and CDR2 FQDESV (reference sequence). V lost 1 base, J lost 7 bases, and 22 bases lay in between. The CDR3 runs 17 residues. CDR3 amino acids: CASSLVWGTGSPGGYTF. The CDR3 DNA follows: TGTGCCAGCAGCTTAGTGTGGGGTACAGGTAGCCCCGGTGGCTACACCTTC.

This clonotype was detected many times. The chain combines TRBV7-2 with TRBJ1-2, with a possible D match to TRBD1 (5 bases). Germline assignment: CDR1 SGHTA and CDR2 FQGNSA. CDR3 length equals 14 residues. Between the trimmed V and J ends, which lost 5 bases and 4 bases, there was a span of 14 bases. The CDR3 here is CASSPDGASYGYTF. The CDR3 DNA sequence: TGTGCCAGCAGCCCAGACGGGGCCAGCTATGGCTACACCTTC.

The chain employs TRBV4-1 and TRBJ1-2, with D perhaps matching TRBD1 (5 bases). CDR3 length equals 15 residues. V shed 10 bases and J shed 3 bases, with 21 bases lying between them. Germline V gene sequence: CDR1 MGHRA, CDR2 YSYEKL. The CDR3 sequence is CATGRSLSGDYGYTF. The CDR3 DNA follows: TGCGCCACCGGCCGAAGTCTCTCGGGGGACTATGGCTACACCTTC.

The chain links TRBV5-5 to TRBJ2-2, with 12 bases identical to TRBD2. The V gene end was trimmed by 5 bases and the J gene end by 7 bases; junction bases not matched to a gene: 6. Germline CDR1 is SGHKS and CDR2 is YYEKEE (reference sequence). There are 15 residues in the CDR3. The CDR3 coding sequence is TGTGCCAGCAGATCACTAGCGGGGGGTGACGGGGAGCTGTTTTTT. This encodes CASRSLAGGDGELFF.

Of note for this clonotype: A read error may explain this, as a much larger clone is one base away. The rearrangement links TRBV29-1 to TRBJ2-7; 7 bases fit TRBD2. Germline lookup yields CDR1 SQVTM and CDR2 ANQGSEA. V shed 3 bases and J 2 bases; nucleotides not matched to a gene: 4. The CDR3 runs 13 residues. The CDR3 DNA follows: TGCAGCGTTGATCTAGCGGCAGCCTACGAGCAGTACTTC. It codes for CSVDLAAAYEQYF.

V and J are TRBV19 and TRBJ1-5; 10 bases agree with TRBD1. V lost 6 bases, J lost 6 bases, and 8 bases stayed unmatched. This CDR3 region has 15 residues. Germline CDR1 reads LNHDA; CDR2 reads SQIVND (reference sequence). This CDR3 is CASRSWDRGFQPQHF. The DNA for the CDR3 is TGTGCCAGTAGATCGTGGGACAGGGGATTTCAGCCCCAGCATTTT.

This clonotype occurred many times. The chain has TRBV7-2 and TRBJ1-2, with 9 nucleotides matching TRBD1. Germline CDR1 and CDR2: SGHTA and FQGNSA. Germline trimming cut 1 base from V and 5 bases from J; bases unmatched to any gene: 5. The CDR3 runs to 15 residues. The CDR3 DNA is TGTGCCAGCAGCTTAGGCACAGGGGGCGCGTATGGCTACACCTTC. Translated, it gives CASSLGTGGAYGYTF. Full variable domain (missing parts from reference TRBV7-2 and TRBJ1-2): GAGVSQSPSNKVTEKGKDVELRCDPISGHTALYWYRQSLGQGLEFLIYFQGNSAPDKSGLPSDRFSAERTGGSVSTLTIQRTQQEDSAVYLCASSLGTGGAYGYTFGSGTRLTVV.

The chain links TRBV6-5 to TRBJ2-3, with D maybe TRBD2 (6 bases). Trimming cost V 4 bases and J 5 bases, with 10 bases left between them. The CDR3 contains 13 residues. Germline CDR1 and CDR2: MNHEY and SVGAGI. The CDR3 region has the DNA TGTGCCAGCAGTTCCGACGGGAGAGATACGCAGTATTTT. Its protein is CASSSDGRDTQYF.

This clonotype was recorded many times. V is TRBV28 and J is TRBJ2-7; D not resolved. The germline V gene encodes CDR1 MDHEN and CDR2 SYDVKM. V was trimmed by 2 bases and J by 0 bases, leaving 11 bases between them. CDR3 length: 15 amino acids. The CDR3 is CASSLSPANSYEQYF. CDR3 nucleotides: TGTGCCAGCAGTTTAAGCCCGGCAAACTCCTACGAGCAGTACTTC.

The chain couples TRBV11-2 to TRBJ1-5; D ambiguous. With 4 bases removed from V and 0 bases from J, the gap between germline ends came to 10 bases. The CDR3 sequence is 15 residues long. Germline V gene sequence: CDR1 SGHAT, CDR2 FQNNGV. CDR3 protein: CASSSTRHSNQPQHF. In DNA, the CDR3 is TGTGCCAGCAGCTCTACAAGACATAGCAATCAGCCCCAGCATTTT.

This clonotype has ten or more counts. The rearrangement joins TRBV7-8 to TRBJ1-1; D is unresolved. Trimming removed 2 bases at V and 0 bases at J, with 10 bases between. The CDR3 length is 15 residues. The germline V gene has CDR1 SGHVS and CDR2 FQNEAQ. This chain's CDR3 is CASSLWKDMNTEAFF. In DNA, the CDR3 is TGTGCCAGCAGCTTATGGAAGGATATGAACACTGAAGCTTTCTTT. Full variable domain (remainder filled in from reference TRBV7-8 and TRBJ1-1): GAGVSQSPRYKVAKRGQDVALRCDPISGHVSLFWYQQALGQGPEFLTYFQNEAQLDKSGLPSDRFFAERPEGSVSTLKIQRTQQEDSAVYLCASSLWKDMNTEAFFGQGTRLTVV.

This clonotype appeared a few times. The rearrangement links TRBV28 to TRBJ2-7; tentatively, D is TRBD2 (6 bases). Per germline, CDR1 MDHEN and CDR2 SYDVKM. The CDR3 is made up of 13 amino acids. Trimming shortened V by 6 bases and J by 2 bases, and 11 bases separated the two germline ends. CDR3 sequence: CASRRESPYEQYF. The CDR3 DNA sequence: TGTGCCAGCAGACGGGAGAGTCCCTACGAGCAGTACTTC.

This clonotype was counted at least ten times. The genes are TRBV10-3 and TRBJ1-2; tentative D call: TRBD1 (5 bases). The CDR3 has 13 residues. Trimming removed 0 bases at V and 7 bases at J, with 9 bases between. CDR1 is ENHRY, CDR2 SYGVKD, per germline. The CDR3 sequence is CAISESRGSGYTF. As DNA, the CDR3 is TGTGCCATCAGTGAGTCGAGGGGCTCTGGCTACACCTTC.

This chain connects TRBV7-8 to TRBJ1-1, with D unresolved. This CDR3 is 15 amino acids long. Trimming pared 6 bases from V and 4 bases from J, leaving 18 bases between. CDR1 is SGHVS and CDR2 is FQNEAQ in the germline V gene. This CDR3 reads CASRPSARVGTEAFF. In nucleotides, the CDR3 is TGTGCCAGCAGACCTTCTGCGAGGGTCGGCACTGAAGCTTTCTTT.

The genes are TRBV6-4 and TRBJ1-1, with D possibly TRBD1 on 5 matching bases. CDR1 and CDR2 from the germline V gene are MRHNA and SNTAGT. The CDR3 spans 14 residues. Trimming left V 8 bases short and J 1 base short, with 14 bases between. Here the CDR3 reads CASYEDQGNTEAFF. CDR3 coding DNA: TGTGCCAGCTATGAGGATCAGGGGAACACTGAAGCTTTCTTT.

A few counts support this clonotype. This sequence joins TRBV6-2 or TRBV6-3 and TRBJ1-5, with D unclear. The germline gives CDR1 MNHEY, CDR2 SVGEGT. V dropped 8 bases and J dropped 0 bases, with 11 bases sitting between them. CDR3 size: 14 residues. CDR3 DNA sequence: TGTGCCAGCTCAGAGTTTTATAGCAATCAGCCCCAGCATTTT. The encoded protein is CASSEFYSNQPQHF.

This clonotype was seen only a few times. The CDR3 reads CASSYSALADPHEQYF. Here the CDR3 DNA reads TGTGCCAGCAGTTACTCAGCTCTAGCGGATCCGCACGAGCAGTACTTC. The chain joins TRBV6-5 to TRBJ2-7, with 7 bases matching TRBD2. The germline gives CDR1 MNHEY, CDR2 SVGAGI. CDR3 length equals 16 residues. Trimming cost V 0 bases and J 5 bases; bases outside gene matches: 10.

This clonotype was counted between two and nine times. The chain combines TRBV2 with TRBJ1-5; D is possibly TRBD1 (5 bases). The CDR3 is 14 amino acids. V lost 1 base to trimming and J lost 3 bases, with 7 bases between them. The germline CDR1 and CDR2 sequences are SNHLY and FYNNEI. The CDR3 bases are TGTGCCAGCAGTGAAGGGGACTTCAATCAGCCCCAGCATTTT. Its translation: CASSEGDFNQPQHF. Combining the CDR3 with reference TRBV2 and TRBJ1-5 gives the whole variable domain EPEVTQTPSHQVTQMGQEVILRCVPISNHLYFYWYRQILGQKVEFLVSFYNNEISEKSEIFDDQFSVERPDGSNFTLKIRSTKLEDSAMYFCASSEGDFNQPQHFGDGTRLSIL.

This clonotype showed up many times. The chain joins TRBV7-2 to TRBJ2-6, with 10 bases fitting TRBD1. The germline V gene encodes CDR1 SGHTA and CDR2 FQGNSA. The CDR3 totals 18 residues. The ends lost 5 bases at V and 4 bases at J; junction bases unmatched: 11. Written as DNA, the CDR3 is TGTGCCAGCAGCCTTTCCCGGGACAGGGGATCAGGGGCCAACGTCCTGACTTTC. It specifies CASSLSRDRGSGANVLTF.

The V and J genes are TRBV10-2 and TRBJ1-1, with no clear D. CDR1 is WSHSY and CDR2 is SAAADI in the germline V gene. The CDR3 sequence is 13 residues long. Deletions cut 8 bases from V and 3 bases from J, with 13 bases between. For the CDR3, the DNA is TGCGCCAGCCGGGTCACCTCAGACACTGAAGCTTTCTTT. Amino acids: CASRVTSDTEAFF.

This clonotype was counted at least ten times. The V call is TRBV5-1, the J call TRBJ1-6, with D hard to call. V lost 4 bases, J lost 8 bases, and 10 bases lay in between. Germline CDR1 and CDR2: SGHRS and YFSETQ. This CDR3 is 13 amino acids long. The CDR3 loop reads CASSTTDDSPLHF. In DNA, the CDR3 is TGCGCCAGCAGCACGACGGACGATTCACCCCTCCACTTT.

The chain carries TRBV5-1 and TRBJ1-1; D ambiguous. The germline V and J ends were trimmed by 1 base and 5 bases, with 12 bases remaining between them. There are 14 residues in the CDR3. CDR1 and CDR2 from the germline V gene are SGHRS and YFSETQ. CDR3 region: CASSLREVATEAFF. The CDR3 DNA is TGCGCCAGCAGCTTGAGGGAAGTGGCGACTGAAGCTTTCTTT.

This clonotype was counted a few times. DNA for the CDR3: TGTGCCAGCAGCTCCGAGGGGGGGTGGAATGGCTACACCTTC. Amino acids: CASSSEGGWNGYTF. The J gene is TRBJ1-2, the V gene TRBV11-2; tentative D call: TRBD1 (6 bases). This CDR3 comprises 14 residues. V lost 4 bases and J lost 6, with 15 bases in between. Germline V CDR1 and CDR2: SGHAT, FQNNGV.

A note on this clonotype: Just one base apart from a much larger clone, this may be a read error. CDR3 loop: CSAGQVDTGELFF. The CDR3 bases are TGCAGCGCAGGACAGGTGGACACCGGGGAGCTGTTTTTT. The V and J genes are TRBV29-1 and TRBJ2-2; 7 nucleotides agree with TRBD1. The junction had 5 bases not matched to a gene; V was cut back by 7 bases and J by 3 bases. The germline V gene has CDR1 SQVTM and CDR2 ANQGSEA. The CDR3 loop spans 13 amino acids.

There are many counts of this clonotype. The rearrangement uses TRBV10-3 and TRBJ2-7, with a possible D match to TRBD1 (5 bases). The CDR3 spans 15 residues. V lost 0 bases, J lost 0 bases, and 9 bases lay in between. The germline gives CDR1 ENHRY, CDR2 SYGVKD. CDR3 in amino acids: CAISESGHGSYEQYF. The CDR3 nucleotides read TGTGCCATCAGTGAGTCTGGACATGGCTCCTACGAGCAGTACTTC.

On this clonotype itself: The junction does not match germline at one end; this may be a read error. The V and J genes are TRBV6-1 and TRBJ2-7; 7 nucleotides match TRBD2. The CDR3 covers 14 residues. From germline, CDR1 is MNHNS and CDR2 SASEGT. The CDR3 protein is CASFAGDLIYVQYF. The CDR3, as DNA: TGTGCCAGCTTCGCGGGGGATCTGATCTACGTGCAGTACTTC.

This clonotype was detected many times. The CDR3 spells CASSLVSGNEQYF. CDR3 DNA: TGCGCCAGCAGCTTGGTTTCTGGGAACGAGCAGTACTTC. The V gene is TRBV5-1, the J gene TRBJ2-7; D is unclear. V was pared by 0 bases and J by 5 bases, with 9 bases between. The CDR3 has 13 residues. Germline V lookup: CDR1 SGHRS, CDR2 YFSETQ.

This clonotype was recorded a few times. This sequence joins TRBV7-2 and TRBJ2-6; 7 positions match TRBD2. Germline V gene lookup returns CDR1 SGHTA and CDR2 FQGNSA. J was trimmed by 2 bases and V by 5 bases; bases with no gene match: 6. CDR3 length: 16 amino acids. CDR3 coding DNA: TGTGCCAGCAGCATGGGGGGGGGAACTGGGGCCAACGTCCTGACTTTC. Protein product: CASSMGGGTGANVLTF.